The present T cell receptor beta chain was sequenced within a study of blood T cell repertoires in COVID-19. At the level of the study: Samples came from the United States, Italy and Spain, spanning acute and convalescent COVID-19. From T cells, B-cell-depleted T cells, or PBMCs came the material, which was cDNA or gDNA.

The CDR3 consists of 15 residues. Trimming removed 3 bases from V and 3 bases from J; junction bases left unmatched: 0. Germline lookup yields CDR1 MDHEN and CDR2 SYDVKM. Authors' processing steps: Reference gene primer amplification yielded estimated nucleated cell counts. Only in-frame clones appear in the TCRdb table, and some are missing; sequencing was by immunoSEQ multiplex PCR. V, J and clone size are taken as reported in that table, and D and trimming were inferred from the DNA itself. The profile shows 350,000 or so clones, about 83% of them singletons. Points on this clone: The same CDR3 is also encoded by other DNA sequences in this sample.

Sequencing input: peripheral blood. This TCR was sampled from a man between 25 and 39 years old with active or convalescent COVID-19. The chain employs TRBV28 and TRBJ2-1, with TRBD2 matching 12 bases. CDR3 loop: CASSLTSGSYNEQFF. The CDR3, as DNA: TGTGCCAGCAGTTTGACTAGCGGGAGCTACAATGAGCAGTTCTTC.